This entry describes one TCR beta chain. What it binds is unknown. Germline CDR1 and CDR2: DFQATT and SNEGSKA (reference sequence). Trimming pared 6 bases from V and 2 bases from J, leaving 20 bases between. The length of the CDR3 is 16 residues. This sample was included in a study of T cells after yellow fever vaccination. Regarding the study as a whole: Researchers noted that a small share of clonotypes showed up in both CD4 and CD8 compartments. Weaker overall was a secondary response that nonetheless peaked faster, on day 5 versus 15. Most clones from primary vaccination resurfaced after the booster (around 97% CD4, over 85% CD8).

Using its own MiXCR run on the 5' RACE reads, TCRdb lists one record per CDR3 protein. Of hundreds of thousands of distinct CDR3 sequences in the sample, approximately 13% were seen once. The rearrangement joins TRBV20-1 to TRBJ2-1; D is undetermined. The TCR sequence derives from a man aged 25-45 years who received the YFV17D yellow fever vaccine. The input for sequencing was PBMCs, taken on the day of the yellow fever booster vaccination. This chain's CDR3 is CSAHQAPSEPYNEQFF. The CDR3 coding sequence is TGCAGTGCCCATCAGGCCCCGAGCGAGCCCTACAATGAGCAGTTCTTC.